These 14 T cell receptor beta chains share one sample of origin, sequenced in a study of cytomegalovirus exposure and HLA in healthy donors. PCR involved 60 Vbeta and 13 Jbeta primers. Sequenced by immunoSEQ multiplex PCR; TCRdb stores in-frame clones only, minus some. The sample carries about 230,000 clones, about 85% recorded once. Sequenced sample: PBMCs. The origin of the receptors is a girl aged 2 to 9 in good health and CMV-seronegative.

The V and J genes are TRBV6-6 and TRBJ2-2; TRBD1 is a possible D gene (6 bases). Germline V gene sequence: CDR1 MNHNY, CDR2 SVGAGI (reference sequence). Trimming left V 0 bases short and J 6 bases short, with 8 bases between. The CDR3 contains 14 residues. In nucleotides, the CDR3 is TGTGCCAGCAGTTACTCGGGGGCGGCCGGGGAGCTGTTTTTT. It encodes CASSYSGAAGELFF.

With regard to this clone: The same CDR3 arises from other DNA sequences in this sample as well. The chain has TRBV5-1 and TRBJ2-3, with 9 bases aligning to TRBD2. Germline lookup yields CDR1 SGHRS and CDR2 YFSETQ. J gave up 3 bases and V 0 bases, and 5 bases lay outside the gene matches. CDR3 length: 16 residues. CDR3: CASSLVLAGTTDTQYF. The CDR3 DNA is TGCGCCAGCAGCTTGGTTCTAGCGGGAACGACAGATACGCAGTATTTT.

V and J are TRBV7-9 and TRBJ1-2; perhaps TRBD1 as D (5 bases). V was cut by 8 bases and J by 8 bases, with 18 bases left in between. This CDR3 has 13 residues. Germline CDR1 SEHNR, CDR2 FQNEAQ (reference sequence). The CDR3 loop is CASHGEGRQGYTF. CDR3 DNA: TGTGCCAGCCACGGGGAGGGCAGACAGGGCTACACCTTC.

The chain uses TRBV6-1 and TRBJ2-2; the D gene is possibly TRBD2 (5 bases). The germline CDR1 and CDR2 sequences are MNHNS and SASEGT. V lost 2 bases, J lost 6 bases, and 22 bases lay in between. This CDR3 is built from 18 residues. The CDR3 loop reads CASSEWWNEGSNSGELFF. The CDR3 DNA reads as TGTGCCAGCAGTGAATGGTGGAATGAGGGTTCTAATTCCGGGGAGCTGTTTTTT.

The rearrangement joins TRBV10-3 to TRBJ2-1; weak D call: TRBD2 (5 bases). This CDR3 region has 15 residues. Germline-derived CDR1 and CDR2 are ENHRY and SYGVKD. The germline V and J ends were trimmed by 0 bases and 6 bases, with 12 bases remaining between them. CDR3 sequence reads: CAISESVARSNEQFF. CDR3 bases: TGTGCCATCAGTGAGTCGGTAGCGAGGAGCAATGAGCAGTTCTTC.

V usage is TRBV29-1 and J usage is TRBJ1-2, with 7 bases that match TRBD1. Germline V gene data show CDR1 as SQVTM and CDR2 as ANQGSEA. CDR3 size: 12 residues. J lost 2 bases, V lost 4 bases, and 1 base had no gene match. The CDR3 DNA sequence: TGCAGCGTTGCGGGACAGAACTATGGCTACACCTTC. Encoded protein: CSVAGQNYGYTF.

The chain uses TRBV6-5 and TRBJ2-1; 11 nucleotides agree with TRBD2. The length of the CDR3 is 12 residues. Trimming removed 5 bases from V and 15 bases from J; junction bases left unmatched: 6. Germline V gene data show CDR1 as MNHEY and CDR2 as SVGAGI. CDR3 sequence reads: CASSPTSGIRFF. DNA for the CDR3: TGTGCCAGCAGTCCGACTAGCGGGATCAGGTTCTTC.

The rearrangement links TRBV10-3 to TRBJ2-3; possibly TRBD2 for D (6 bases). In germline, CDR1 is ENHRY, CDR2 SYGVKD. Trimming cost V 6 bases and J 2 bases, with 12 bases left between them. The CDR3 has 14 residues. The CDR3 region is CAISAGLPTDTQYF. The CDR3 bases are TGTGCCATCAGCGCCGGACTACCCACAGATACGCAGTATTTT.

In DNA, the CDR3 is TGCGCCAGCAGCCAAGACAGGTTGGGGGGGGAGCAGTACTTC. This gives the protein CASSQDRLGGEQYF. The chain couples TRBV4-1 to TRBJ2-7, with 7 positions matching TRBD2. This CDR3 spans 14 amino acids. The J segment lost 7 bases and the V segment lost 0 bases, leaving 6 bases of the junction unmatched. Germline-derived CDR1 and CDR2 are MGHRA and YSYEKL.

The genes are TRBV7-3 and TRBJ2-3, with 7 bases that match TRBD2. The germline gives CDR1 SGHTA, CDR2 FQGTGA. The CDR3 runs 16 residues. The V and J ends lost 2 bases and 1 base, in that order; junction bases with no gene match: 6. This chain's CDR3 is CASSLLGGVGTDTQYF. CDR3 in DNA: TGTGCCAGCAGCTTACTTGGGGGGGTCGGCACAGATACGCAGTATTTT.

The chain couples TRBV5-6 to TRBJ2-1; tentatively, D is TRBD1 (5 bases). The V gene's germline CDR1 is SGHDT and CDR2 YYEEEE. V lost 0 bases and J 6 bases, leaving 7 bases between the germline ends. The CDR3 length is 13 residues. The CDR3 region is CASSLGQGNEQFF. For the CDR3, the DNA is TGTGCCAGCAGCTTGGGCCAGGGCAATGAGCAGTTCTTC.

This chain uses TRBV6-5 with TRBJ1-4; D remains ambiguous. V lost 0 bases to trimming and J lost 8 bases, with 13 bases between them. The germline CDR1 and CDR2 sequences are MNHEY and SVGAGI. The CDR3 runs 15 residues. The DNA of the CDR3 is TGTGCCAGCAGTTACTCCGGAAAAAGGGAGGAAAAACTGTTTTTT. As protein: CASSYSGKREEKLFF.

V and J are TRBV9 and TRBJ2-1; 12 nucleotides align to TRBD2. The trim removed 4 bases at V and 6 bases at J, leaving 5 bases unmatched. The germline CDR1 and CDR2 sequences are SGDLS and YYNGEE. CDR3 length equals 15 residues. CDR3 nucleotides: TGTGCCAGCAGCACCCCGGGACTAGCGGGCAATGAGCAGTTCTTC. Amino acid sequence: CASSTPGLAGNEQFF.

The genes are TRBV30 and TRBJ1-5, with D unresolved. V was cut by 5 bases and J by 1 base, with 3 bases left in between. The length of the CDR3 is 11 residues. In germline, CDR1 is GTSNPN, CDR2 SVGIG (reference sequence). CDR3 nucleotides: TGTGCCTGGGGCAGCAATCAGCCCCAGCATTTT. Its translation: CAWGSNQPQHF.